This record looks at one T cell receptor (beta chain) sequence and its context. Profiling relied on immunoSEQ multiplex PCR, and the TCRdb table lists in-frame clones only, not all of them. The data show approximately 80,000 clones, over 65% seen once. The data belong to a study of blood T cell repertoires in COVID-19. This receptor was identified in a man aged 50-60 years with active or convalescent COVID-19. Input material: peripheral blood.

This CDR3 reads CASSESWSNTEAFF. CDR3 DNA: TGCGCCAGCAGTGAGTCTTGGAGCAACACTGAAGCTTTCTTT. The chain employs TRBV10-1 and TRBJ1-1; D not certain. V shed 0 bases and J shed 2 bases, with 7 bases lying between them. The CDR3 contains 14 residues. From germline, CDR1 is WNHNN and CDR2 SYGVQD (reference sequence).